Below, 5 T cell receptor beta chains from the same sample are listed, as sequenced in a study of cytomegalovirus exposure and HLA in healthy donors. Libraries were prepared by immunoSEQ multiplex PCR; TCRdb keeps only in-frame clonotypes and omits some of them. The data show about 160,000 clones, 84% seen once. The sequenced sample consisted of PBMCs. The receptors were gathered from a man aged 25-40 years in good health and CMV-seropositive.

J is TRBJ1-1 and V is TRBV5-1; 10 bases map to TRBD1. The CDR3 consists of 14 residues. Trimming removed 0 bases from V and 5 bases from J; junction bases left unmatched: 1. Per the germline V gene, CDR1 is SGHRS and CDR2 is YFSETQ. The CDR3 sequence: CASSLEGQGTEAFF. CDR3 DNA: TGCGCCAGCAGCTTGGAGGGACAGGGGACTGAAGCTTTCTTT. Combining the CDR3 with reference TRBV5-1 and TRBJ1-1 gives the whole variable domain KAGVTQTPRYLIKTRGQQVTLSCSPISGHRSVSWYQQTPGQGLQFLFEYFSETQRNKGNFPGRFSGRQFSNSRSEMNVSTLELGDSALYLCASSLEGQGTEAFFGQGTRLTVV.

As DNA, the CDR3 is TGTGCCAGCAGCTGGGGCGAGGCGTATGGACGAACTGAAGCTTTCTTT. The encoded protein is CASSWGEAYGRTEAFF. The chain is built from TRBV7-9 and TRBJ1-1; D perhaps matches TRBD1 (5 bases). Germline CDR1 reads SEHNR; CDR2 reads FQNEAQ (reference sequence). The CDR3 loop spans 16 amino acids. Trimming left V 4 bases short and J 5 bases short, with 20 bases between.

As DNA, the CDR3 is TGTGCCAGCAGCCCGTCGACAGGGGCTGGAAACACCATATATTTT. Its translation is CASSPSTGAGNTIYF. The chain links TRBV7-2 to TRBJ1-3; TRBD1 matches 8 bases. The length of the CDR3 is 15 residues. Germline V gene sequence: CDR1 SGHTA, CDR2 FQGNSA. J was trimmed by 2 bases and V by 5 bases; bases with no gene match: 5.

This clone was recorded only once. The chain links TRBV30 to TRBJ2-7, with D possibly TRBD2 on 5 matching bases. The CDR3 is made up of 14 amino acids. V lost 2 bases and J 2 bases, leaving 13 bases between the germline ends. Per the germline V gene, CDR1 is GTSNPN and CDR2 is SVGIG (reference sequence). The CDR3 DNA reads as TGTGCCTGGAGTAGAACGGGGTTAGCCTACGAGCAGTACTTC. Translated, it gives CAWSRTGLAYEQYF.

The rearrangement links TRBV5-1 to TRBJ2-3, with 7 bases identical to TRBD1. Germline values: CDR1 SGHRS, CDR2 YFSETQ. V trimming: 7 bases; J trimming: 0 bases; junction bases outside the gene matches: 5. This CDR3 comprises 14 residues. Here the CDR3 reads CASQGDASTDTQYF. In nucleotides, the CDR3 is TGCGCCAGCCAGGGGGACGCTAGCACAGATACGCAGTATTTT.